This TCR beta chain comes out of a study of regulatory T cells in long-lasting Graves disease. This clonotype was counted at least ten times. CDR1 is MDHEN and CDR2 is SYDVKM in the germline V gene. This CDR3 spans 12 amino acids. The V gene lost 10 bases and the J gene lost 5 bases, with 14 bases spanning the gap. Building of the TCR beta libraries involved iRepertoire HTBI primers and Arm-PCR of CDR3 regions. TCRdb processed the multiplex PCR reads anew with MiXCR; each CDR3 protein has one entry. This sample yields around 460,000 distinct CDR3 sequences, of which around 15% are seen a single time; around a sixth belongs to the top ten. Time point of the sample: newly diagnosed GD, antithyroid drugs for less than 3 months. Following extraction of RNA from PBMCs, that RNA was used to make the TCR library. A further study also used this sample, focusing on T cells in Graves' hyperthyroidism and ophthalmopathy.

The rearrangement links TRBV28 to TRBJ1-2, with a weak D call TRBD1 (5 bases). The specimen comprised peripheral blood mononuclear cells (PBMCs), sampled at new diagnosis, from a patient treated with antithyroid drugs. The receptor's source is a woman aged 45-59 years with Graves disease. CDR3 bases: TGTGCCATCCCGCGAGGGGCGTATGGCTACACCTTC. Its translation is CAIPRGAYGYTF.